The clone carrying this TCR beta chain has only a few counts. Its antigen is not known. Other DNA sequences from this sample encode an identical CDR3 as well. This entry belongs to a study of cytomegalovirus exposure and HLA in healthy donors. Study-wide results and limits: A missense DCLRE1C variant was associated with V- and J-gene trimming of TCR beta chains in a later analysis, and an independent cohort replicated the association. Excluded were some V segments that proved indistinguishable, including TRBV6-2 and TRBV6-3.

The PCR had 60 Vbeta and 13 Jbeta primers. The method was immunoSEQ multiplex PCR; TCRdb's version includes in-frame clones alone and lacks a portion of them. The sample contains about 120,000 clones, less than 20% of which appear only once. V lost 6 bases, J lost 1 base, and 10 bases lay in between. The CDR3 covers 14 residues. CDR1 and CDR2 (germline): MDHEN, SYDVKM. Input material: PBMCs. The gene calls are TRBV28 and TRBJ1-5, with D uncertain. This sequence was found in a young woman in good health and CMV-seronegative. The CDR3 reads CASSLLESNQPQHF. The CDR3 DNA is TGTGCCAGCAGCCTCCTTGAGAGCAATCAGCCCCAGCATTTT.